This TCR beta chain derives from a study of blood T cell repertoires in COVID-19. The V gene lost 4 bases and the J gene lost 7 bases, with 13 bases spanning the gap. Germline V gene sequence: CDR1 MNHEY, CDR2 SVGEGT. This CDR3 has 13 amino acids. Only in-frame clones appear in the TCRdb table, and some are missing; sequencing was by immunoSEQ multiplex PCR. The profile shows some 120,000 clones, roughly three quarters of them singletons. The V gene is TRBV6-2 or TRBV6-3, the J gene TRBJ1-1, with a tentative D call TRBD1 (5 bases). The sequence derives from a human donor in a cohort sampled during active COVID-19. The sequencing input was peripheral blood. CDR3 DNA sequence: TGTGCCAGCAGTTCAACCAGGACAAGTGAAGCTTTCTTT. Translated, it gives CASSSTRTSEAFF.